This TCR beta chain was sequenced in a study of PD-L1 blockade in urothelial cancer. Turning to the study itself: Blood was tested 3 weeks (second dose) and 6 weeks into treatment.

Assay used: immunoSEQ multiplex PCR; TCRdb lists only in-frame clones, some missing. Of about 51,000 clones in the sample, 70% to 90% are singletons; the top ten hold roughly 2.5%. Regarding time point: peripheral blood 6 weeks after treatment start. The CDR3 runs 16 residues. Germline values: CDR1 SGHTA, CDR2 FQGNSA. The V and J ends lost 3 bases and 0 bases respectively, with 14 bases between them. The chain combines TRBV7-2 with TRBJ1-1; D may be TRBD1 (5 bases). This clonotype was sampled from a man between 60 and 75 years old with urothelial cancer. The sample in question was PBMCs, obtained around atezolizumab (anti-PD-L1) treatment. Written as DNA, the CDR3 is TGTGCCAGCAGCTTTAAAGGGCAGGGATTGAACACTGAAGCTTTCTTT. This translates into CASSFKGQGLNTEAFF.